This T cell receptor (beta chain) was documented in a study of Ad26.COV2.S vaccination and SARS-CoV-2 variants. Overall study context: Sample donor was a member of the COV1001 Ad26.COV2.S trial arm.

The CDR3 spans 15 residues. V was pared by 2 bases and J by 7 bases, with 14 bases between. Germline-derived CDR1 and CDR2 are MNHEY and SVGAGI. Details on this clone: What it binds is not known.

Regarding treatment: around 19 received Ad26.COV2.S at low or high dose, single or two shots; about 5 received placebo; per-sample allocation not given. Day 63 after the first injection of vaccine or placebo was the sampling time. At a Boston site, the person donating was an adult of 18-55 years. The repertoire was sequenced with immunoSEQ multiplex PCR; TCRdb's copy has only in-frame clones and lacks some. The top ten hold around 7% of the sample, which has 380,000 or so clones, roughly 80% seen once. The study's findings and limits: Breadth and depth estimates from TCRs may understate total T cell responses. Measurement of non-spike TCR breadth gave similar results in vaccine and placebo recipients.

The V call is TRBV6-5, the J call TRBJ1-4; D not certain. The TCR originated in a person between 18 and 60 years old who received the Ad26.COV2.S COVID-19 vaccine or a placebo. The input for sequencing was peripheral blood, taken in a trial of Ad26.COV2.S vaccine versus placebo. DNA of the CDR3: TGTGCCAGCAGTTACGGCACTTCCCGGGCTGAAAAACTGTTTTTT. It codes for CASSYGTSRAEKLFF.